The 28 T cell receptor beta chains below all came from one sample that was sequenced in a study of blood T cell repertoires in COVID-19. The data were produced by immunoSEQ multiplex PCR, yet TCRdb's version contains in-frame clones alone and is incomplete. The profile shows about 150,000 clones, around 87% of them singletons. Sequenced material: peripheral blood. The source is a man in his fifties or sixties with COVID-19, enrolled during active disease.

V gene TRBV5-1 combines with J gene TRBJ2-3; 7 bases are shared with TRBD2. The length of the CDR3 is 18 residues. Losses at the gene ends were 3 bases for V and 1 base for J; bases not matched to a gene: 14. The germline V gene has CDR1 SGHRS and CDR2 YFSETQ. For the CDR3, the DNA is TGCGCCAGCAGCTCTGGGGTTTCTGGCGGGGGTCGCACAGATACGCAGTATTTT. Translation gives CASSSGVSGGGRTDTQYF.

The chain couples TRBV7-3 to TRBJ2-2; 7 bases fit TRBD2. Germline-derived CDR1 and CDR2 are SGHTA and FQGTGA. V trimming: 5 bases; J trimming: 0 bases; junction bases outside the gene matches: 3. The CDR3 consists of 15 residues. The CDR3 sequence: CASSPSGANTGELFF. In DNA form, the CDR3 reads TGTGCCAGCAGCCCAAGCGGGGCGAACACCGGGGAGCTGTTTTTT.

The V and J genes are TRBV7-9 and TRBJ1-4; D uncertain. From germline, CDR1 is SEHNR and CDR2 FQNEAQ (reference sequence). The CDR3 covers 15 residues. Trimming removed 5 bases from V and 0 bases from J, with 10 bases in between. The CDR3 DNA follows: TGTGCCAGCAGCCAAGAAGAGGCAACTAATGAAAAACTGTTTTTT. This sequence encodes CASSQEEATNEKLFF.

The chain recombines TRBV19 with TRBJ2-3; TRBD1 matches 8 bases. The V segment lost 6 bases and the J segment 4 bases; nucleotides outside the gene matches: 9. CDR1 is LNHDA and CDR2 is SQIVND in the germline V gene (reference sequence). This CDR3 is 15 amino acids long. The CDR3 protein is CASRQGAGGSDTQYF. In DNA form, the CDR3 reads TGTGCCAGTAGGCAGGGGGCAGGGGGCTCAGATACGCAGTATTTT.

CDR3 residues: CASIIDRVGNQPQHF. DNA of the CDR3: TGTGCCAGCATCATTGACAGGGTCGGCAATCAGCCCCAGCATTTT. The V and J genes are TRBV2 and TRBJ1-5, with TRBD1 matching over 7 bases. Germline V CDR1 and CDR2: SNHLY, FYNNEI. CDR3 length: 15 amino acids. The V and J ends lost 7 bases and 2 bases, in that order; junction bases with no gene match: 8.

The chain carries TRBV18 and TRBJ2-5; TRBD2 agrees at 7 bases. CDR3 length: 15 amino acids. Germline trimming cut 0 bases from V and 5 bases from J; bases unmatched to any gene: 6. Germline CDR1 reads KGHSH; CDR2 reads LQKENI. The CDR3 region is CASSPPVTGGETQYF. CDR3 in DNA: TGTGCCAGCTCACCACCGGTGACGGGAGGCGAGACCCAGTACTTC.

V usage is TRBV24-1 and J usage is TRBJ1-4; D is possibly TRBD1 (5 bases). Looked up from germline, CDR1 is KGHDR and CDR2 is SFDVKD. Trimming removed 4 bases at V and 2 bases at J, with 13 bases between. This CDR3 spans 16 amino acids. The CDR3 DNA sequence: TGTGCCACCAGTGACAGCAGGGTTCTCACTAATGAAAAACTGTTTTTT. It yields the protein CATSDSRVLTNEKLFF.

This clone is a singleton in its sample. The V call is TRBV28, the J call TRBJ1-4; 9 nucleotides match TRBD1. The CDR3 sequence is 14 residues long. Germline loops: CDR1 MDHEN, CDR2 SYDVKM. The ends lost 6 bases at V and 7 bases at J; junction bases unmatched: 6. This CDR3 is CASRPTGGGEKLFF. As DNA, the CDR3 is TGTGCCAGCAGACCGACAGGGGGGGGTGAAAAACTGTTTTTT.

This chain uses TRBV2 with TRBJ1-6; D is unresolved. V was clipped by 7 bases and J by 5 bases, with 6 bases between them. Germline CDR1 and CDR2: SNHLY and FYNNEI. This CDR3 region has 12 residues. In nucleotides, the CDR3 is TGTGCCAGCACCTATCATAATTCACCCCTCCACTTT. This codes for CASTYHNSPLHF. Drawing the rest from reference TRBV2 and TRBJ1-6, the complete variable domain is EPEVTQTPSHQVTQMGQEVILRCVPISNHLYFYWYRQILGQKVEFLVSFYNNEISEKSEIFDDQFSVERPDGSNFTLKIRSTKLEDSAMYFCASTYHNSPLHFGNGTRLTVT.

The CDR3, as DNA: TGTGCCAGCAGCCAACAGACATACACTGAAGCTTTCTTT. Translation gives CASSQQTYTEAFF. The rearrangement joins TRBV14 to TRBJ1-1; D unclear. Germline-derived CDR1 and CDR2 are SGHDN and FVKESK. The CDR3 is 13 amino acids. V was shortened by 2 bases and J by 3 bases, with 7 bases between the two germline ends.

CDR3 sequence: CASSRNVQGATPYEQYF. The CDR3 DNA is TGCGCCAGCAGCCGAAATGTTCAGGGGGCTACCCCCTACGAGCAGTACTTC. The chain carries TRBV4-3 and TRBJ2-7, with 8 bases lining up with TRBD1. Losses at the gene ends were 4 bases for V and 2 bases for J; bases not matched to a gene: 13. The CDR3 covers 17 residues. CDR1 and CDR2 from the germline V gene are LGHNA and YSLEER.

The genes are TRBV12-3 or TRBV12-4 and TRBJ1-3, with a weak D call TRBD1 (6 bases). The CDR3 is 13 residues long. CDR3 residues: CATRGAAESTIYF. CDR3 in DNA: TGTGCAACGCGGGGGGCTGCGGAAAGCACCATATATTTT.

This rearrangement joins TRBV7-2 to TRBJ2-2; a weak D match, TRBD2 (7 bases). CDR1 SGHTA and CDR2 FQGNSA come from the germline V gene. With 0 bases removed from V and 5 bases from J, the gap between germline ends came to 13 bases. The CDR3 has 16 residues. CDR3 amino acids: CASSLATGRETGELFF. The DNA for the CDR3 is TGTGCCAGCAGCTTAGCTACAGGGCGGGAGACCGGGGAGCTGTTTTTT.

This clone was counted a single time. The rearrangement uses TRBV15 and TRBJ1-4, with 7 bases lining up with TRBD1. The germline gives CDR1 LNHNV, CDR2 YYDKDF (reference sequence). With 0 bases clipped from V and 6 bases from J, the junction kept 10 bases outside the gene matches. The CDR3 runs 17 residues. CDR3 loop: CATSRDLEQGLYEKLFF. CDR3 nucleotide sequence: TGTGCCACCAGCAGAGATTTGGAACAGGGGTTGTATGAAAAACTGTTTTTT. Complete variable domain (other parts from reference TRBV15 and TRBJ1-4): DAMVIQNPRYQVTQFGKPVTLSCSQTLNHNVMYWYQQKSSQAPKLLFHYYDKDFNNEADTPDNFQSRRPNTSFCFLDIRSPGLGDTAMYLCATSRDLEQGLYEKLFFGSGTQLSVL.

This clone was recorded only once. The V gene is TRBV6-4, the J gene TRBJ2-1; 12 bases are a match to TRBD1. V trimming: 6 bases; J trimming: 7 bases; junction bases outside the gene matches: 4. The germline V gene has CDR1 MRHNA and CDR2 SNTAGT. The CDR3 has 14 amino acids. The DNA for the CDR3 is TGTGCCAGCAGGGGACAGGGGGCAAGAAATGAGCAGTTCTTC. This encodes CASRGQGARNEQFF.

The chain links TRBV18 to TRBJ2-5; 10 nucleotides match TRBD2. CDR1 is KGHSH and CDR2 is LQKENI in the germline V gene. CDR3 length equals 14 residues. V was clipped by 6 bases and J by 4 bases; unmatched bases: 5. CDR3 coding DNA: TGTGCCAGCTCCCAGCGGGAGGGCCTAGAGACCCAGTACTTC. It codes for CASSQREGLETQYF.

This clone was seen only once. The rearrangement uses TRBV5-4 and TRBJ1-2; D is ambiguous. V was shortened by 5 bases and J by 0 bases, with 8 bases between the two germline ends. The CDR3 contains 13 residues. Germline values: CDR1 SGHNT, CDR2 YYREEE (reference sequence). CDR3 region: CASSREANYGYTF. CDR3 nucleotide sequence: TGTGCCAGCAGTCGGGAAGCTAACTATGGCTACACCTTC.

The chain couples TRBV27 to TRBJ2-7; D remains ambiguous. V lost 2 bases, J lost 0 bases, and 11 bases lay in between. Germline V gene data show CDR1 as MNHEY and CDR2 as SMNVEV (reference sequence). The CDR3 spans 15 residues. The CDR3: CASSLGLRNSYEQYF. The CDR3 DNA is TGTGCCAGCAGTTTAGGGCTTCGGAACTCCTACGAGCAGTACTTC.

This clone was counted a few times. The chain has TRBV6-4 and TRBJ1-1; D ambiguous. CDR1 and CDR2 from the germline V gene are MRHNA and SNTAGT. The CDR3 runs to 14 residues. V was trimmed by 10 bases and J by 1 base, leaving 16 bases between them. CDR3 in amino acids: CATRDTNSNTEAFF. In DNA, the CDR3 is TGTGCCACAAGAGACACGAACTCGAACACTGAAGCTTTCTTT.

The chain has TRBV3-1 (or the pseudogene TRBV3-2) and TRBJ1-1; possible D gene TRBD1, 6 bases. V was pared by 4 bases and J by 4 bases, with 16 bases between. The CDR3 is made up of 15 amino acids. The germline CDR1 and CDR2 sequences are LGHDT and YNNKEL (reference sequence). The CDR3 spells CASSPKEVRGTEAFF. In nucleotides, the CDR3 is TGTGCCAGCAGCCCGAAGGAGGTCAGGGGCACTGAAGCTTTCTTT.

The chain links TRBV5-8 to TRBJ1-5, with D unclear. V was shortened by 3 bases and J by 5 bases, with 9 bases between the two germline ends. Germline V gene data show CDR1 as SGHTS and CDR2 as YDEGEE. This CDR3 is built from 13 residues. For the CDR3, the DNA is TGTGCCAGCAGCTCATACAGAGATCAGCCCCAGCATTTT. Translation: CASSSYRDQPQHF. Supplemented by reference TRBV5-8 and TRBJ1-5, the full variable domain reads EAGVTQSPTHLIKTRGQQATLRCSPISGHTSVYWYQQALGLGLQFLLWYDEGEERNRGNFPPRFSGRQFPNYSSELNVNALELEDSALYLCASSSYRDQPQHFGDGTRLSIL.

The chain has TRBV6-5 and TRBJ2-5; 11 nucleotides line up with TRBD1. V lost 5 bases to trimming and J lost 4 bases; unmatched junction nucleotides: 6. CDR3 size: 15 residues. CDR1 is MNHEY, CDR2 SVGAGI, per germline. The CDR3 DNA is TGTGCCAGCAGTACGCGGACAGGGGGCCCAGAGACCCAGTACTTC. Translation gives CASSTRTGGPETQYF.

The rearrangement uses TRBV19 and TRBJ1-4; possible D gene TRBD1, 6 bases. V lost 9 bases and J lost 8, with 19 bases in between. Germline assignment: CDR1 LNHDA and CDR2 SQIVND (reference sequence). The CDR3 consists of 14 residues. The CDR3 spells CASSRGGGKEKLFF. CDR3 DNA sequence: TGTGCCAGCTCGCGGGGAGGGGGTAAAGAAAAACTGTTTTTT.

The CDR3 spells CASSRRLAGGNEQYF. CDR3 in DNA: TGTGCCAGCAGCCGAAGACTAGCGGGAGGGAACGAGCAGTACTTC. The chain is built from TRBV3-1 (or the pseudogene TRBV3-2) and TRBJ2-7, with 14 bases that match TRBD2. This CDR3 spans 15 amino acids. The V segment lost 4 bases and the J segment 5 bases; nucleotides outside the gene matches: 4. Germline-derived CDR1 and CDR2 are LGHDT and YNNKEL (reference sequence).

This chain's CDR3 is CASSDLAGGYTF. DNA for the CDR3: TGTGCCAGCAGTGACCTGGCTGGTGGCTACACCTTC. This chain uses TRBV2 with TRBJ1-2; D uncertain. This CDR3 has 12 amino acids. Trimming pared 3 bases from V and 7 bases from J, leaving 9 bases between. Germline V gene lookup returns CDR1 SNHLY and CDR2 FYNNEI.

This chain uses TRBV6-5 with TRBJ1-1, with no clear D. Germline CDR1 is MNHEY and CDR2 is SVGAGI. Trimming took off 5 bases at V and 10 bases at J, with 23 bases between the two ends. The CDR3 sequence is 15 residues long. CDR3 in DNA: TGTGCCAGCAGTCCGCCGGAGAGGGCGGGCATTGGAGCTTTCTTT. This sequence encodes CASSPPERAGIGAFF.

The chain has TRBV2 and TRBJ2-5; 10 nucleotides agree with TRBD2. CDR1 is SNHLY and CDR2 is FYNNEI in the germline V gene. This CDR3 spans 14 amino acids. J lost 3 bases, V lost 4 bases, and 2 bases had no gene match. The CDR3 region is CASSGLAGEETQYF. In nucleotides, the CDR3 is TGTGCCAGCAGTGGCCTAGCGGGGGAAGAGACCCAGTACTTC.

The chain couples TRBV27 to TRBJ2-7; 8 positions match TRBD1. V trimming: 2 bases; J trimming: 3 bases; junction bases outside the gene matches: 3. The CDR3 is 14 amino acids. Germline CDR1 MNHEY, CDR2 SMNVEV (reference sequence). The CDR3 is CASSLRDRIYEQYF. The CDR3 DNA is TGTGCCAGCAGTTTAAGGGACAGGATCTACGAGCAGTACTTC.